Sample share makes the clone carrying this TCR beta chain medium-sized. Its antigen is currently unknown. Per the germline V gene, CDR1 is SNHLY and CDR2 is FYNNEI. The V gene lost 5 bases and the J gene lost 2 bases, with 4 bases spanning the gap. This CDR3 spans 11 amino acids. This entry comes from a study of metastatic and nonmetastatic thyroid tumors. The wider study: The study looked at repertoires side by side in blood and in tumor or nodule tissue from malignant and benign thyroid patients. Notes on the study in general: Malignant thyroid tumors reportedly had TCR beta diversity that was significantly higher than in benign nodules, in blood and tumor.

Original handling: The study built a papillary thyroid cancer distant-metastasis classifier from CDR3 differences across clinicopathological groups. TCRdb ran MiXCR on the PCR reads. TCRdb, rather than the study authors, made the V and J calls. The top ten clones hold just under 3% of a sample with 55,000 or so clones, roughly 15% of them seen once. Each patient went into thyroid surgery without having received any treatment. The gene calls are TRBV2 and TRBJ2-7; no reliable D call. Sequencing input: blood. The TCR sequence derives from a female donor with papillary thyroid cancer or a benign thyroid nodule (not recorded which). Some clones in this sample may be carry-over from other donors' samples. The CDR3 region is CASSSTYEQYF. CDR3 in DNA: TGTGCCAGCAGTAGTACCTACGAGCAGTACTTC.